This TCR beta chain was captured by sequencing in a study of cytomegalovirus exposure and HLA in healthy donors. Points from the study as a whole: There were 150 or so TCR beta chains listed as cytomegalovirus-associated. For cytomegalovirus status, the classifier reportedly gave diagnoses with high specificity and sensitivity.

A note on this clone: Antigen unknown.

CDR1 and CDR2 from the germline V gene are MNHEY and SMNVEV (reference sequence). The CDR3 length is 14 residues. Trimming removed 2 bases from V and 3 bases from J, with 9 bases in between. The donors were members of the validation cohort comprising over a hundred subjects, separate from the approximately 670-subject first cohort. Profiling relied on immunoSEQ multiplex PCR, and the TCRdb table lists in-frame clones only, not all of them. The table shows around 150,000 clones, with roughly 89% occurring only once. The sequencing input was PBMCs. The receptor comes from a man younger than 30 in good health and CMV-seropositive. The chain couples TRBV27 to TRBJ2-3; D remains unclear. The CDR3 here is CASSLSDWTDTQYF. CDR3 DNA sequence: TGTGCCAGCAGTTTAAGTGACTGGACAGATACGCAGTATTTT.